This TCR beta chain was identified in a study of blood T cell repertoires in COVID-19. Turning to the study itself: Acute-phase and convalescent COVID-19 samples originated in the United States, Italy and Spain. T cells, B-cell-depleted T cells, or PBMCs supplied cDNA or gDNA.

The CDR3 runs to 12 residues. With V trimmed by 2 bases and J by 12 bases, 6 bases remained unmatched. Germline assignment: CDR1 SGHNT and CDR2 YYREEE (reference sequence). Per the authors' pipeline: Nucleated cell number was recorded as an estimate derived from reference gene primer amplification. Profiled with immunoSEQ multiplex PCR; TCRdb holds only in-frame clones, not every one. The V and J calls and the clone size are those of that table, but D and trimming were determined from the DNA. The data hold approximately 300,000 clones, with over 85% observed a single time. Patients in Seattle were enrolled during active infection, then followed longitudinally.

The specimen was peripheral blood. The sequence derives from a woman aged 25 to 39 with COVID-19, enrolled during active disease. The V gene is TRBV5-4, the J gene TRBJ1-1, with 8 bases lining up with TRBD1. CDR3 nucleotides: TGTGCCAGCAGCTTAATGGGACAGGCGCCTTTCTTT. This sequence encodes CASSLMGQAPFF.